This TCR beta chain was documented in a study of T cell responses to AZD1222 COVID-19 vaccine. Study results and caveats: Increases in Spike-specific TCR breadth and depth were seen after two AZD1222 doses. Of the AZD1222 recipients, only 5 to 7 were seropositive at baseline. Females made up more of the donors, who were largely white British, and clonal diversity may have come out too low.

Assay used: immunoSEQ multiplex PCR; TCRdb lists only in-frame clones, some missing. Seen here are 180,000 or so clones, approximately 90% observed once, and the top ten hold around 1.3%. Second doses at about 4 or about 12 weeks were pooled. Trimming left V 2 bases short and J 3 bases short, with 11 bases between. Looked up from germline, CDR1 is MNHEY and CDR2 is SVGAGI. The CDR3 is 15 residues long. This clone was recorded once. Its antigen is currently unknown. This clonotype was sampled from an adult who received the AZD1222 COVID-19 vaccine. The V gene is TRBV6-5, the J gene TRBJ2-1, with D tentatively TRBD2 (6 bases). The sequenced sample was peripheral blood, obtained 28 days after the second AZD1222 dose. Written as DNA, the CDR3 is TGTGCCAGCAGTTACAGGAGGGCCATCTACAATGAGCAGTTCTTC. Translating it yields CASSYRRAIYNEQFF.